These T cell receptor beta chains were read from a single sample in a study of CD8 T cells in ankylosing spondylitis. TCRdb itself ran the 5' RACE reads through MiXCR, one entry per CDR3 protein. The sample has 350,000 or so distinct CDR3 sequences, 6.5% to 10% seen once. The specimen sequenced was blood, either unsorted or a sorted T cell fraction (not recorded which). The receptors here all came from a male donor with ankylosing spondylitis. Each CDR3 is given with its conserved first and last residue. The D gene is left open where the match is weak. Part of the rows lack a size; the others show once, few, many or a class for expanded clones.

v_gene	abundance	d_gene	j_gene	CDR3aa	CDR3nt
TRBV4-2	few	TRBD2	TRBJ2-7	CASSQGEAGGYYEQYF	TGTGCCAGCAGCCAAGGCGAAGCGGGAGGGTATTACGAGCAGTACTTC
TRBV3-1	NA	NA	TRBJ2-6	CASLLRRSGANVLTF	TGTGCCAGCTTGCTCCGGCGCTCTGGGGCCAACGTCCTGACTTTC
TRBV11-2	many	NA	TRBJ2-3	CASSSHLITDTQYF	TGTGCCAGCAGCTCACATTTGATTACAGATACGCAGTATTTT
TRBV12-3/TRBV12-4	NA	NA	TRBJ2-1	CASSFRYEQFF	TGTGCCAGCAGTTTTAGGTATGAGCAGTTCTTC
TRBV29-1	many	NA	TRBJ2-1	CSAQGGTTPGNEQFF	TGCAGCGCCCAAGGGGGGACTACTCCTGGCAATGAGCAGTTCTTC
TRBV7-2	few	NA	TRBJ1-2	CASSRGKSDYGYTF	TGTGCCAGCAGCAGGGGAAAGAGTGACTATGGCTACACCTTC
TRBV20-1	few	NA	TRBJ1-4	CSASHLRGSEKLFF	TGCAGTGCTAGCCACCTCCGGGGGAGTGAAAAACTGTTTTTT
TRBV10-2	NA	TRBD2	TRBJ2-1	CASSLTSGRLNEQFF	TGCGCCAGCAGCCTGACTAGCGGGAGGCTAAATGAGCAGTTCTTC
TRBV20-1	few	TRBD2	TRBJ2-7	CSARDRVAGAYEQYF	TGCAGTGCTAGAGATCGCGTAGCGGGAGCCTACGAGCAGTACTTC
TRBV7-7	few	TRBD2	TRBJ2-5	CASSLGGAGGQETQYF	TGTGCTAGCAGCTTAGGTGGGGCGGGAGGTCAAGAGACCCAGTACTTC
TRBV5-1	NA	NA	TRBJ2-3	CASRPGLDADTQYF	TGCGCCAGCAGGCCGGGCCTAGATGCAGATACGCAGTATTTT
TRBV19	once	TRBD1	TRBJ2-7	CASSEQGAYEQYF	TGTGCCAGTAGTGAACAGGGGGCCTACGAGCAGTACTTC
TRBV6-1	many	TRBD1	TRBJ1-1	CASSPPGQGTEAFF	TGTGCCAGCAGTCCACCGGGACAGGGCACTGAAGCTTTCTTT
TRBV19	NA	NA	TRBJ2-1	CASSMQTGFYNEQFF	TGTGCCAGTAGTATGCAGACGGGGTTCTACAATGAGCAGTTCTTC
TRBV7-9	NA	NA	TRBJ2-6	CASSSPDGANVLTF	TGTGCCAGCAGCTCCCCCGATGGGGCCAACGTCCTGACTTTC
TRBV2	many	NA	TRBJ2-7	CASSDLIPTYEQYF	TGTGCCAGCAGTGATCTGATACCTACCTACGAGCAGTACTTC
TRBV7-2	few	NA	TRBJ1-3	CASSWKQGGGNTIYF	TGTGCCAGCAGCTGGAAACAGGGTGGCGGAAACACCATATATTTT
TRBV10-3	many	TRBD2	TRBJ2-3	CAITTSGDTQYF	TGTGCCATCACGACTAGCGGAGATACGCAGTATTTT
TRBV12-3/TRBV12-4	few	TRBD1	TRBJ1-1	CASRRQGARGTFF	TGTGCCAGCAGAAGACAGGGGGCGCGTGGGACTTTCTTT
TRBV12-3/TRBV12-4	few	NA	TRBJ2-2	CASSPMGAGELFF	TGTGCCAGCAGTCCCATGGGGGCCGGGGAGCTGTTTTTT
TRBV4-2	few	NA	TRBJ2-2	CASSQDRAGNTGELFF	TGTGCCAGCAGCCAAGATAGGGCAGGGAACACCGGGGAGCTGTTTTTT
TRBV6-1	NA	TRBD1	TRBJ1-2	CASREAGQGGYGYTF	TGTGCCAGCAGAGAAGCGGGACAGGGGGGCTATGGCTACACCTTC
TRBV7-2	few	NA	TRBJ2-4	CASSLRSGDKNIQYF	TGTGCCAGCAGCTTACGGTCCGGGGACAAAAACATTCAGTACTTC
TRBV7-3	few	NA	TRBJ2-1	CASSSPGLTYNEQFF	TGTGCCAGCAGCTCTCCGGGACTCACCTACAATGAGCAGTTCTTC
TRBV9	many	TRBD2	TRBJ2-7	CASSPLAGSSYEQYF	TGTGCCAGCAGCCCCCTAGCGGGTAGCTCCTACGAGCAGTACTTC
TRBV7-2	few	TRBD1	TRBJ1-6	CASSEGQGLYNSPLHF	TGTGCCAGCAGCGAAGGACAGGGATTGTATAATTCACCCCTCCACTTT
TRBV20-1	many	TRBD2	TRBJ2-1	CSARSSGTFYNEQFF	TGCAGTGCTAGATCTAGCGGGACCTTCTACAATGAGCAGTTCTTC
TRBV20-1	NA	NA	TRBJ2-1	CSGRVSSYNEQFF	TGCAGTGGTAGGGTCAGCTCCTACAATGAGCAGTTCTTC
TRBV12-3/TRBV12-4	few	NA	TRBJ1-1	CASTAGPLGAAFF	TGTGCCAGCACCGCGGGGCCTTTGGGTGCGGCTTTCTTT
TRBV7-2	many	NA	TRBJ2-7	CASSPSYEQYF	TGTGCCAGCAGTCCGAGCTACGAGCAGTACTTC
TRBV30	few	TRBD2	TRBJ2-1	CAWSVGLAGVRNEQFF	TGTGCCTGGAGTGTAGGACTAGCGGGAGTCAGGAATGAGCAGTTCTTC
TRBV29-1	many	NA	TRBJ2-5	CSVLGLGTQYF	TGCAGCGTTTTAGGGTTGGGGACCCAGTACTTC
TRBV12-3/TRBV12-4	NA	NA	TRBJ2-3	CASSPTSPDTQYF	TGTGCCAGCAGCCCAACCAGCCCCGATACGCAGTATTTT
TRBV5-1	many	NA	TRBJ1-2	CASSFRDNYGYTF	TGCGCCAGCAGCTTCCGGGACAACTATGGCTACACCTTC
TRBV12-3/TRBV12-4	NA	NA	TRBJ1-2	CASSLRSNYGYTF	TGTGCCAGCAGTTTAAGGTCGAATTATGGCTACACCTTC
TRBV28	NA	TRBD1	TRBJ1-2	CASSPNPLGQGARGYTF	TGTGCCAGCAGTCCAAACCCCCTCGGGCAGGGGGCGCGCGGCTACACCTTC
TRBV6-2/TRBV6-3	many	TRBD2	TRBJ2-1	CATTRLAGPSYNEQFF	TGTGCCACTACGAGACTAGCGGGGCCCTCCTACAATGAGCAGTTCTTC
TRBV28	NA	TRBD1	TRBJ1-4	CASSRRTGGSTNEKLFF	TGTGCCAGCAGTAGACGAACAGGGGGCAGTACTAATGAAAAACTGTTTTTT
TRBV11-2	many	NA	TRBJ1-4	CASSLDLGGEKLFF	TGTGCCAGCAGCTTAGATCTTGGGGGTGAAAAACTGTTTTTT
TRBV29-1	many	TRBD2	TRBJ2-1	CSVEGASGRGLSNEQFF	TGCAGCGTTGAAGGGGCTAGCGGGAGGGGGTTGTCCAATGAGCAGTTCTTC
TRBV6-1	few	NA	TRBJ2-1	CASKPGLFSSYNEQFF	TGTGCCAGCAAACCGGGACTTTTTAGCTCCTACAATGAGCAGTTCTTC
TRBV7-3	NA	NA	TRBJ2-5	CASSLARLGETQYF	TGTGCCAGCAGCCTCGCGAGACTAGGAGAGACCCAGTACTTC
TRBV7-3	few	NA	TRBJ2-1	CASSLTSNLYNEQFF	TGTGCCAGCAGCCTCACTAGTAATCTCTACAATGAGCAGTTCTTC
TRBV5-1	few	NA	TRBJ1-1	CASSLAPGANTEAFF	TGCGCCAGCAGCTTGGCTCCGGGGGCGAACACTGAAGCTTTCTTT
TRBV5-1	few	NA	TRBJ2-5	CASSLDAGAKETQYF	TGCGCCAGCAGCTTGGATGCAGGGGCCAAAGAGACCCAGTACTTC
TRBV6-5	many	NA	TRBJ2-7	CASSDSRTYEQYF	TGTGCCAGCAGTGACTCCAGGACCTACGAGCAGTACTTC
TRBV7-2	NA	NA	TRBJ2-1	CASSLLSTAYHEQFF	TGTGCCAGCAGCTTACTGTCGACGGCTTACCATGAGCAGTTCTTC
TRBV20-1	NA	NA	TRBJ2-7	CSARGRVNAEQYF	TGCAGTGCTAGAGGTCGAGTGAATGCCGAGCAGTACTTC
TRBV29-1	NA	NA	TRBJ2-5	CSVEILPVKETQYF	TGCAGCGTTGAGATACTACCTGTGAAAGAGACCCAGTACTTC
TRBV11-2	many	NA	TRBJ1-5	CASSSQGDSNQPQHF	TGTGCCAGCAGCTCGCAGGGCGATAGCAATCAGCCCCAGCATTTT
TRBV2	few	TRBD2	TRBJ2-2	CASRSSTSGSTGELFF	TGTGCCAGCAGATCATCGACTAGCGGGTCCACCGGGGAGCTGTTTTTT
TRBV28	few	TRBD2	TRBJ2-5	CASSPSLAGGETQYF	TGTGCCAGCAGTCCTTCTCTAGCGGGGGGAGAGACCCAGTACTTC
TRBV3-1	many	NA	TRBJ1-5	CASSQDGGLHQPQHF	TGTGCCAGCAGCCAAGATGGCGGGTTACATCAGCCCCAGCATTTT
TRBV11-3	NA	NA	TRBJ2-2	CASSPAGDIRGELFF	TGTGCCAGCAGCCCTGCAGGAGACATACGCGGGGAGCTGTTTTTT
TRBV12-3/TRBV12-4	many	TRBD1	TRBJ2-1	CASSLARTGQVINEQFF	TGTGCCAGCAGTTTAGCGCGGACAGGGCAGGTCATCAATGAGCAGTTCTTC
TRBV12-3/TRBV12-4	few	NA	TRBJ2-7	CASTSPGSYEQYF	TGTGCCAGCACTTCACCGGGGTCCTACGAGCAGTACTTC
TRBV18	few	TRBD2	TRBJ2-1	CASSPRRLASSYNEQFF	TGTGCCAGCTCACCGCGTCGACTAGCGAGCTCCTACAATGAGCAGTTCTTC
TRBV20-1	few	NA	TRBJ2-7	CSAGDDEQYF	TGCAGTGCGGGGGACGACGAGCAGTACTTC
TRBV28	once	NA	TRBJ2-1	CASSAPRDQTYNAQFF	TGTGCCAGCAGTGCCCCCCGGGACCAAACTTACAATGCGCAGTTCTTC
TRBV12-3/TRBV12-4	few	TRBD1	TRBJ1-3	CASSTRQGAGNTIYF	TGTGCCAGCAGTACGCGACAGGGGGCTGGAAACACCATATATTTT